The next 27 T cell receptor beta chains were all read from a single sample in a study of shared clonotypes between healthy human individuals. Sequencing used immunoSEQ multiplex PCR; TCRdb keeps in-frame clones, though not all of them. This table has about 2.3 million clones, 93% appearing once. The sequencing input was naive CD4+ T cells from PBMCs. As for subset: CD45RA+ positively selected. These receptors came from a man younger than 35 in good health. Some clones in this sample may be carry-over from other donors' samples.

Only one count was recorded for this clone. V is TRBV11-2 and J is TRBJ2-1; 11 nucleotides match TRBD2. In germline, CDR1 is SGHAT, CDR2 FQNNGV. V was pared by 3 bases and J by 1 base, with 5 bases of the junction left unmatched. The CDR3 has 17 residues. CDR3 nucleotides: TGTGCCAGCAGCTTTCAACTAGCGGGAGTTTCCTACAATGAGCAGTTCTTC. It translates to CASSFQLAGVSYNEQFF.

V and J are TRBV5-1 and TRBJ2-1; D not resolved. Germline CDR1 and CDR2: SGHRS and YFSETQ. The length of the CDR3 is 12 residues. Trimming took 2 bases from V and 15 from J, leaving 15 bases between them. In nucleotides, the CDR3 is TGCGCCAGCAGCTTCTCGACGGATAACTGGTTCTTC. This sequence encodes CASSFSTDNWFF. Combining the CDR3 with reference TRBV5-1 and TRBJ2-1 gives the whole variable domain KAGVTQTPRYLIKTRGQQVTLSCSPISGHRSVSWYQQTPGQGLQFLFEYFSETQRNKGNFPGRFSGRQFSNSRSEMNVSTLELGDSALYLCASSFSTDNWFFGPGTRLTVL.

The rearrangement links TRBV5-1 to TRBJ2-3; D tentatively reads TRBD1 or TRBD2 (5 bases each). Germline V CDR1 and CDR2: SGHRS, YFSETQ. Deletions cut 2 bases from V and 0 bases from J, with 10 bases between. There are 15 residues in the CDR3. The CDR3 DNA reads as TGCGCCAGCAGCTTACTCCGGGACAGCACAGATACGCAGTATTTT. Amino acid sequence: CASSLLRDSTDTQYF.

This clone was counted between two and nine times. This chain links TRBV29-1 with TRBJ1-1; D gene ambiguous. Trimming left V 2 bases short and J 7 bases short, with 8 bases between. CDR1 SQVTM and CDR2 ANQGSEA come from the germline V gene. The CDR3 has 11 amino acids. CDR3 loop: CSVEPDGEAFF. The CDR3 region has the DNA TGCAGCGTTGAACCGGACGGTGAAGCTTTCTTT.

The genes are TRBV28 and TRBJ2-1; 8 positions match TRBD2. Trimming removed 5 bases from V and 6 bases from J; junction bases left unmatched: 9. CDR3 length: 15 residues. Germline assignment: CDR1 MDHEN and CDR2 SYDVKM. The CDR3 spells CASSLPPGGPNEQFF. The DNA of the CDR3 is TGTGCCAGCAGTCTCCCCCCGGGAGGGCCCAATGAGCAGTTCTTC.

A remark on this clone: This sample includes further DNA sequences coding for the same CDR3. This chain links TRBV10-3 with TRBJ2-1; D is undetermined. The CDR3 loop spans 12 amino acids. The germline V gene encodes CDR1 ENHRY and CDR2 SYGVKD. V dropped 0 bases and J dropped 9 bases, with 6 bases sitting between them. CDR3 nucleotides: TGTGCCATCAGTGAGTCTAGTGGTGAGCAGTTCTTC. Encoded protein: CAISESSGEQFF.

In DNA form, the CDR3 reads TGCGCCAGCACCCAGGACTGGGGCACTGAAGCTTTCTTT. Protein: CASTQDWGTEAFF. The chain is built from TRBV5-1 and TRBJ1-1; D unclear. The V gene's germline CDR1 is SGHRS and CDR2 YFSETQ. V gave up 6 bases and J gave up 4 bases, with 13 bases separating them. CDR3 length: 13 amino acids.

The chain has TRBV18 and TRBJ2-3; 8 bases align to TRBD1. Trimming at V came to 2 bases and at J to 4 bases, leaving 11 bases not matched to a gene. The CDR3 has 17 residues. Germline V gene lookup returns CDR1 KGHSH and CDR2 LQKENI. The CDR3 DNA follows: TGTGCCAGCTCACCAGTGCGATCAGGGGGCTATGCAGATACGCAGTATTTT. This gives the protein CASSPVRSGGYADTQYF. Variable domain in full (rest from reference TRBV18 and TRBJ2-3): NAGVMQNPRHLVRRRGQEARLRCSPMKGHSHVYWYRQLPEEGLKFMVYLQKENIIDESGMPKERFSAEFPKEGPSILRIQQVVRGDSAAYFCASSPVRSGGYADTQYFGPGTRLTVL.

This clone was observed a handful of times. The rearrangement joins TRBV28 to TRBJ2-1; 7 nucleotides line up with TRBD2. V shed 4 bases and J 5 bases; nucleotides not matched to a gene: 5. The germline V gene encodes CDR1 MDHEN and CDR2 SYDVKM. This CDR3 comprises 14 residues. The DNA of the CDR3 is TGTGCCAGCAGTTCTGGACTAGACAACAATGAGCAGTTCTTC. This sequence encodes CASSSGLDNNEQFF.

As concerns this clone: One end of the junction varies from germline; a read error may be responsible. V and J are TRBV11-3 and TRBJ2-3; D is possibly TRBD1 (6 bases). The germline V gene has CDR1 SGHNT and CDR2 YENEEA. There are 15 residues in the CDR3. In nucleotides, the CDR3 is TGTGCCAGCAGCATAGAAGACAGGAGCACAGATACGCAGTATTTT. Translated, it gives CASSIEDRSTDTQYF.

The chain carries TRBV15 and TRBJ2-2; D is perhaps TRBD1 or TRBD2 (6 bases each). Trimming took 0 bases from V and 4 from J, leaving 15 bases between them. There are 17 residues in the CDR3. Germline V lookup: CDR1 LNHNV, CDR2 YYDKDF (reference sequence). CDR3 DNA: TGTGCCACCAGCAGAGAAGGGGGACTTAGGGCCACCGGGGAGCTGTTTTTT. Protein product: CATSREGGLRATGELFF. Complete variable domain (other parts from reference TRBV15 and TRBJ2-2): DAMVIQNPRYQVTQFGKPVTLSCSQTLNHNVMYWYQQKSSQAPKLLFHYYDKDFNNEADTPDNFQSRRPNTSFCFLDIRSPGLGDTAMYLCATSREGGLRATGELFFGEGSRLTVL.

The J gene is TRBJ2-5, the V gene TRBV7-2; 14 positions match TRBD2. The V gene end was trimmed by 5 bases and the J gene end by 5 bases; junction bases not matched to a gene: 10. Germline assignment: CDR1 SGHTA and CDR2 FQGNSA. CDR3 size: 17 residues. The CDR3 coding sequence is TGTGCCAGCAGCCTCATGGGGACTAGCGGGAGATTTGAGACCCAGTACTTC. It translates to CASSLMGTSGRFETQYF.

The genes are TRBV29-1 and TRBJ2-5; D not certain. Germline-derived CDR1 and CDR2 are SQVTM and ANQGSEA. Trimming pared 3 bases from V and 7 bases from J, leaving 18 bases between. The CDR3 totals 14 residues. CDR3 sequence: CSVEDGSSLGTQYF. The CDR3 DNA is TGCAGCGTTGAGGACGGCTCGTCTCTTGGGACCCAGTACTTC. Supplemented by reference TRBV29-1 and TRBJ2-5, the full variable domain reads SAVISQKPSRDICQRGTSLTIQCQVDSQVTMMFWYRQQPGQSLTLIATANQGSEATYESGFVIDKFPISRPNLTFSTLTVSNMSPEDSSIYLCSVEDGSSLGTQYFGPGTRLLVL.

The rearrangement uses TRBV2 and TRBJ2-5, with no clear D. The CDR3 extends over 11 amino acids. Looked up from germline, CDR1 is SNHLY and CDR2 is FYNNEI. Trimming stripped 8 bases from V and 3 bases from J, with 7 bases between. The chain's CDR3 is CASAEEETQYF. CDR3 nucleotide sequence: TGTGCCAGCGCTGAAGAAGAGACCCAGTACTTC.

The rearrangement uses TRBV5-1 and TRBJ2-3, with TRBD1 identical over 8 bases. With 7 bases clipped from V and 6 bases from J, the junction kept 16 bases outside the gene matches. CDR3 length: 16 residues. Germline-derived CDR1 and CDR2 are SGHRS and YFSETQ. CDR3 DNA: TGCGCCAGCGGCCCCCCCCGGACAGGGTATGGCGATACGCAGTATTTT. It translates to CASGPPRTGYGDTQYF.

The chain employs TRBV4-3 and TRBJ1-2, with D possibly being TRBD1 (6 bases). This CDR3 has 16 amino acids. Germline V gene lookup returns CDR1 LGHNA and CDR2 YSLEER. The V and J ends lost 0 bases and 5 bases respectively, with 16 bases between them. The CDR3 DNA sequence: TGCGCCAGCAGCCAAGAGGTTAGGTCAGGGGAGTATGGCTACACCTTC. It translates to CASSQEVRSGEYGYTF.

CDR3 coding DNA: TGCAGTGTCCTGACGGCGGGGGTAGCTTTCTTT. Translating gives CSVLTAGVAFF. The V gene is TRBV20-1, the J gene TRBJ1-1, with D possibly matching TRBD1 (5 bases). Germline CDR1 reads DFQATT; CDR2 reads SNEGSKA (reference sequence). This CDR3 is built from 11 residues. The V end lost 7 bases, the J end lost 10 bases, and 16 bases lay between the germline ends.

V gene TRBV7-3 combines with J gene TRBJ1-1, with 8 bases identical to TRBD1. The length of the CDR3 is 20 residues. CDR1 and CDR2 (germline): SGHTA, FQGTGA. Trimming at V came to 1 base and at J to 3 bases, leaving 19 bases not matched to a gene. The CDR3 nucleotides read TGTGCCAGCAGCTTAATACGTCCCAGGACAGGGATTCGGTGGGACACTGAAGCTTTCTTT. Translating gives CASSLIRPRTGIRWDTEAFF.

On this clone itself: Other DNA sequences of this sample code for an identical CDR3. The rearrangement links TRBV4-2 to TRBJ2-7, with 7 bases matching TRBD1. V lost 0 bases, J lost 3 bases, and 2 bases stayed unmatched. The CDR3 contains 14 residues. The germline V gene encodes CDR1 LGHNA and CDR2 YNFKEQ. DNA for the CDR3: TGTGCCAGCAGCCAAGAAAACAGGGGCTACGAGCAGTACTTC. It yields the protein CASSQENRGYEQYF.

This clone was seen just once. J is TRBJ2-3 and V is TRBV10-1, with 13 positions matching TRBD2. The CDR3 runs to 18 residues. V dropped 3 bases and J dropped 7; count of bases not matched to a gene: 13. Germline CDR1 and CDR2: WNHNN and SYGVQD (reference sequence). CDR3 sequence: CASSDGDRALAGGHTQYF. The DNA of the CDR3 is TGCGCCAGCAGTGATGGCGACCGGGCACTAGCGGGAGGGCATACGCAGTATTTT.

The J gene is TRBJ1-5, the V gene TRBV30; D remains unclear. CDR1 and CDR2 from the germline V gene are GTSNPN and SVGIG (reference sequence). This CDR3 is built from 14 residues. V shed 1 base and J shed 6 bases, with 13 bases lying between them. The CDR3 protein is CAWSGYLDGQPQHF. The CDR3 DNA reads TGTGCCTGGAGTGGATATCTCGACGGTCAGCCCCAGCATTTT.

The rearrangement uses TRBV5-8 and TRBJ1-4, with TRBD1 as a possible D gene (5 bases). This CDR3 region has 15 residues. With 4 bases removed from V and 3 bases from J, the gap between germline ends came to 13 bases. Germline V gene lookup returns CDR1 SGHTS and CDR2 YDEGEE. This chain's CDR3 is CASSLGGSANEKLFF. The CDR3 DNA reads as TGTGCCAGCAGCCTCGGGGGGAGCGCTAATGAAAAACTGTTTTTT.

The chain couples TRBV2 to TRBJ2-3, with a possible D match to TRBD1 (5 bases). Trimming took off 4 bases at V and 4 bases at J, with 12 bases between the two ends. CDR3 length: 14 residues. Per germline, CDR1 SNHLY and CDR2 FYNNEI. The CDR3 is CASSVDQGPDTQYF. The CDR3 nucleotides read TGTGCCAGCAGTGTAGATCAGGGCCCAGATACGCAGTATTTT.

V usage is TRBV28 and J usage is TRBJ2-7; 8 bases map to TRBD1. This CDR3 spans 13 amino acids. Germline loops: CDR1 MDHEN, CDR2 SYDVKM. Trimming cost V 6 bases and J 12 bases; bases outside gene matches: 13. The CDR3, as DNA: TGTGCCAGCAGCCCAATGACTCAACAGGGGGTGTACTTC. As protein: CASSPMTQQGVYF.

The chain has TRBV15 and TRBJ2-4; 8 nucleotides match TRBD2. Trimming cost V 1 base and J 6 bases; bases outside gene matches: 5. Germline CDR1 reads LNHNV; CDR2 reads YYDKDF (reference sequence). This CDR3 is 15 amino acids long. CDR3 sequence reads: CATSRAGGGGNIQYF. Written as DNA, the CDR3 is TGTGCCACCAGCAGAGCGGGGGGGGGCGGAAACATTCAGTACTTC.

The chain combines TRBV5-1 with TRBJ2-7, with a possible D match to TRBD1 (7 bases). CDR3 length: 17 amino acids. Per germline, CDR1 SGHRS and CDR2 YFSETQ. The V and J ends lost 1 base and 5 bases respectively, with 22 bases between them. CDR3 in amino acids: CASSLYRLDREEDEQYF. For the CDR3, the DNA is TGCGCCAGCAGCTTGTACCGCTTAGACAGGGAGGAGGACGAGCAGTACTTC.

The gene calls are TRBV6-5 and TRBJ1-1; the D gene is possibly TRBD1 (5 bases). The germline CDR1 and CDR2 sequences are MNHEY and SVGAGI. Trimming removed 5 bases from V and 8 bases from J, with 18 bases in between. The CDR3 has 14 residues. The CDR3 sequence: CASSASVGGSEAFF. The CDR3 DNA follows: TGTGCCAGCAGTGCCTCGGTGGGGGGATCAGAAGCTTTCTTT.